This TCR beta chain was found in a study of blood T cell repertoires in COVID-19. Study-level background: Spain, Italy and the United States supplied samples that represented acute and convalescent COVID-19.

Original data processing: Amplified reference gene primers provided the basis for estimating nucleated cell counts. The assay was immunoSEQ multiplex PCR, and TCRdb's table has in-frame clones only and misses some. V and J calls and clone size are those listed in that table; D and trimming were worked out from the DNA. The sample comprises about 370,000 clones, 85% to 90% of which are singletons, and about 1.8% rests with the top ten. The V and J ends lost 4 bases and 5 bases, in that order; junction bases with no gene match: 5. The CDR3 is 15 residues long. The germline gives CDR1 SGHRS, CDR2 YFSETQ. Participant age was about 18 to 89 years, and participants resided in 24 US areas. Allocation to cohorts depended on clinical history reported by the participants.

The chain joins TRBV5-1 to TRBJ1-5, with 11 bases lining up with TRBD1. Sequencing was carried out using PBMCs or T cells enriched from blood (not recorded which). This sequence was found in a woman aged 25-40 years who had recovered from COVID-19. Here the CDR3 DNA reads TGCGCCAGCAGCCGGACAGGGGGCGCAGATCAGCCCCAGCATTTT. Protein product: CASSRTGGADQPQHF.